The rows below give T cell receptor beta chains drawn from one sample of a study of identical twins. TCRdb analysed the 5' RACE reads with MiXCR anew, one entry per CDR3 protein. The data show 520,000 or so distinct CDR3 sequences, 20% to 25% seen once. This sample also belongs to another study, concerning T cells expressing NK-cell markers.

Sequencing was performed on CD4+ T cells sorted from blood. These TCRs come from a woman between 18 and 29 years old in good health. Both conserved end residues are part of each CDR3. Fields, in order: clone size, D gene, J gene, V gene, CDR3 protein, CDR3 DNA. The D gene is left open where the match is weak. Clone size appears in some rows only: once, few, many, or a class for an expanded clone.

few NA TRBJ2-4 TRBV11-3 CASSLVRDSIQYF TGTGCCAGCAGCTTAGTCCGGGACTCCATTCAGTACTTC
few TRBD2 TRBJ2-2 TRBV20-1 CSARLFVRGGSGIGELFF TGCAGTGCTAGGCTCTTCGTGCGGGGGGGTTCCGGGATCGGGGAGCTGTTTTTT
NA NA TRBJ2-2 TRBV5-1 CASSWTEPNTGELFF TGCGCCAGCAGCTGGACAGAACCGAACACCGGGGAGCTGTTTTTT
few NA TRBJ2-5 TRBV9 CASSVDPAGQETQYF TGTGCCAGCAGCGTAGATCCCGCAGGTCAAGAGACCCAGTACTTC
few TRBD1 TRBJ2-3 TRBV9 CASSNLRQGASTDTQYF TGTGCCAGCAGCAACCTCCGACAGGGGGCTAGCACAGATACGCAGTATTTT
many NA TRBJ2-1 TRBV12-3/TRBV12-4 CASSFGDSYNEQFF TGTGCCAGCAGTTTCGGGGACTCATACAATGAGCAGTTCTTC
NA NA TRBJ2-5 TRBV5-1 CASSLALNQETQYF TGCGCCAGCAGCTTGGCCCTGAACCAAGAGACCCAGTACTTC
few NA TRBJ2-7 TRBV15 CATSRDLTAPHYEQYF TGTGCCACCAGCAGAGATCTGACAGCGCCCCACTACGAGCAGTACTTC
few NA TRBJ1-2 TRBV20-1 CSADPPLAGGHTF TGCAGTGCTGACCCCCCTTTGGCAGGCGGCCACACCTTC
few TRBD2 TRBJ2-3 TRBV6-2/TRBV6-3 CASPIWREGTDTQYF TGTGCCAGCCCTATTTGGCGGGAGGGCACAGATACGCAGTATTTT
few NA TRBJ1-1 TRBV3-1 CASSQDYGRFFF TGTGCCAGCAGCCAAGATTACGGGAGGTTTTTCTTT
NA TRBD2 TRBJ2-2 TRBV12-5 CACTQTSWLAGERTGELFF TGTGCCTGCACCCAAACATCATGGCTAGCGGGGGAGAGGACCGGGGAGCTGTTTTTT
NA NA TRBJ2-3 TRBV10-3 CAISSGTRASDTQYF TGTGCCATCAGTTCCGGGACCCGAGCCTCAGATACGCAGTATTTT
few TRBD2 TRBJ2-7 TRBV7-2 CASSPAGRALREQYF TGTGCCAGCAGCCCAGCGGGAAGGGCTCTTCGCGAGCAGTACTTC
few NA TRBJ1-6 TRBV27 CASSLLRSPLHF TGTGCCAGCAGTTTATTGCGCTCACCCCTCCACTTT
NA TRBD1 TRBJ2-3 TRBV12-3/TRBV12-4 CASSRTGNPDTQYF TGTGCCAGCAGTCGGACAGGGAACCCAGATACGCAGTATTTT
once TRBD1 TRBJ1-3 TRBV12-3/TRBV12-4 CASSIQGRNTIYF TGTGCCAGCAGTATACAGGGGCGGAACACCATATATTTT
NA TRBD2 TRBJ2-2 TRBV11-1 CASSRRTSGRKHNTGELFF TGTGCCAGCAGCCGTCGGACTAGCGGGAGAAAGCATAATACCGGGGAGCTGTTTTTT
few NA TRBJ2-3 TRBV9 CASSVGAFDFTDTQYF TGTGCCAGCAGCGTAGGCGCCTTCGACTTCACAGATACGCAGTATTTT
NA NA TRBJ2-3 TRBV5-6 CASSLALSTDTQYF TGTGCCAGCAGCTTGGCGCTAAGCACAGATACGCAGTATTTT
NA NA TRBJ1-2 TRBV5-1 CASSIQGFTNYGYTF TGCGCCAGCAGCATACAGGGTTTTACGAACTATGGCTACACCTTC
NA NA TRBJ2-6 TRBV5-1 CASRTPGGRQAGANVLTF TGCGCCAGCCGAACCCCAGGAGGACGGCAGGCCGGGGCCAACGTCCTGACTTTC
few NA TRBJ1-4 TRBV4-3 CASSQTGGNEKLFF TGCGCCAGCTCCCAGACAGGAGGAAATGAAAAACTGTTTTTT
few TRBD2 TRBJ2-7 TRBV20-1 CSARDAHGLAGGRGEQYF TGCAGTGCTAGGGACGCCCACGGACTAGCGGGAGGGAGGGGCGAGCAGTACTTC
NA NA TRBJ2-7 TRBV7-9 CASSNVYEQYF TGTGCCAGCAGCAATGTCTACGAGCAGTACTTC
few NA TRBJ1-4 TRBV10-3 CAIRTPGDPDNEKLFF TGTGCCATCAGGACCCCGGGTGACCCGGATAATGAAAAACTGTTTTTT
few NA TRBJ1-1 TRBV6-1 CASRIGGMNTEAFF TGTGCCAGCAGGATTGGGGGCATGAACACTGAAGCTTTCTTT
once NA TRBJ2-2 TRBV3-1 CASSQVDAFTGELFF TGTGCCAGCAGCCAAGTGGACGCCTTCACCGGGGAGCTGTTTTTT
few TRBD2 TRBJ2-7 TRBV3-1 CASSRRTRSYEQYF TGTGCCAGCAGCCGAAGGACTAGATCGTACGAGCAGTACTTC
NA TRBD2 TRBJ2-1 TRBV20-1 CSAQLPAGGLYNEQFF TGCAGTGCTCAATTGCCAGCGGGGGGTCTGTACAATGAGCAGTTCTTC
NA TRBD1 TRBJ1-6 TRBV20-1 CSAGWTGGSGSPLHF TGCAGTGCTGGGTGGACAGGGGGCTCGGGGTCACCCCTCCACTTT
few NA TRBJ2-1 TRBV7-3 CASSLNPGPDNEQFF TGTGCCAGCAGCTTAAACCCAGGCCCCGACAATGAGCAGTTCTTC
NA NA TRBJ1-2 TRBV7-9 CASSLDLVGVGYTF TGTGCCAGCAGCCTTGACCTCGTAGGCGTTGGCTACACCTTC
few NA TRBJ2-5 TRBV3-1 CASSQAGTQETQYF TGTGCCAGCAGCCAAGCCGGGACACAAGAGACCCAGTACTTC
NA NA TRBJ2-3 TRBV9 CASSVGPKETDTQYF TGTGCCAGCAGCGTAGGCCCGAAAGAAACGGATACGCAGTATTTT
few NA TRBJ2-2 TRBV12-3/TRBV12-4 CASSWPPGTGELFF TGTGCCAGCAGTTGGCCACCAGGGACCGGGGAGCTGTTTTTT
NA NA TRBJ2-1 TRBV20-1 CSASSRIEQFF TGCAGTGCTAGTAGTAGAATTGAGCAGTTCTTC
NA NA TRBJ2-3 TRBV20-1 CSARVVGSPDTQYF TGCAGTGCTAGAGTAGTCGGTTCCCCAGATACGCAGTATTTT
few NA TRBJ2-7 TRBV6-1 CASRTFSYEQYF TGTGCCAGTAGGACATTTAGCTACGAGCAGTACTTC
many NA TRBJ2-7 TRBV7-9 CASSLGVAYEQYF TGTGCCAGCAGCTTAGGTGTGGCCTACGAGCAGTACTTC
few TRBD2 TRBJ2-1 TRBV27 CASRREGVNWRANPYNEQFF TGTGCCAGCAGACGGGAGGGAGTAAACTGGCGGGCCAACCCCTACAATGAGCAGTTCTTC
NA TRBD2 TRBJ2-3 TRBV20-1 CSARDSLAGVDTQYF TGCAGTGCTAGAGATTCCCTAGCGGGGGTAGATACGCAGTATTTT
many NA TRBJ2-2 TRBV5-6 CASSPSWGVATGELFF TGTGCCAGCAGCCCCAGCTGGGGGGTAGCCACCGGGGAGCTGTTTTTT
few NA TRBJ1-6 TRBV20-1 CSASPGADNSPLHF TGCAGTGCTAGTCCAGGGGCAGACAATTCACCCCTCCACTTT
NA NA TRBJ2-1 TRBV5-1 CASSLGFSEQFF TGCGCCAGCAGCTTGGGTTTCAGTGAGCAGTTCTTC
few NA TRBJ1-1 TRBV2 CASSLFRQANTEAFF TGTGCCAGCAGTTTATTCCGACAGGCGAACACTGAAGCTTTCTTT
NA NA TRBJ1-1 TRBV6-6 CASSYSRQVF TGTGCCAGCAGTTACTCGAGACAGGTATTT
few TRBD2 TRBJ2-7 TRBV20-1 CSAVSGERIYEQYF TGCAGTGCGGTAAGCGGGGAGAGAATCTACGAGCAGTACTTC
NA NA TRBJ2-1 TRBV4-3 CASSQDDYNEQFF TGCGCCAGCAGCCAGGATGACTACAATGAGCAGTTCTTC
NA NA TRBJ2-1 TRBV25-1 CASSEYQRYNEQFF TGTGCCAGCAGTGAATATCAGAGATACAATGAGCAGTTCTTC
NA NA TRBJ1-5 TRBV20-1 CSAFGPSNQPQHF TGCAGTGCATTCGGACCGAGCAATCAGCCCCAGCATTTT
few TRBD2 TRBJ2-1 TRBV9 CASSSWGSGRAYNEQFF TGTGCCAGCAGCTCCTGGGGTAGCGGGAGAGCCTACAATGAGCAGTTCTTC
NA NA TRBJ2-2 TRBV7-3 CASSSQGRLLSGELFF TGTGCCAGCAGCTCCCAGGGTCGGTTGTTGTCCGGGGAGCTGTTTTTT
few NA TRBJ2-2 TRBV12-3/TRBV12-4 CASSSAGLVTGELFF TGTGCCAGCAGTTCGGCAGGGCTAGTGACCGGGGAGCTGTTTTTT
NA TRBD2 TRBJ2-2 TRBV20-1 CSARGTSGAGGELFF TGCAGTGCTAGGGGGACTAGCGGGGCTGGCGGGGAGCTGTTTTTT
few TRBD1 TRBJ1-2 TRBV27 CASSGDRGLYGYTF TGTGCCAGCAGTGGGGACAGGGGGCTCTATGGCTACACCTTC
NA NA TRBJ2-3 TRBV10-3 CAISEGRGASDTQYF TGTGCCATCAGTGAGGGTCGGGGGGCATCAGATACGCAGTATTTT
few NA TRBJ2-2 TRBV20-1 CSFLRPGRNTGELFF TGCAGTTTCTTGAGGCCGGGACGGAACACCGGGGAGCTGTTTTTT